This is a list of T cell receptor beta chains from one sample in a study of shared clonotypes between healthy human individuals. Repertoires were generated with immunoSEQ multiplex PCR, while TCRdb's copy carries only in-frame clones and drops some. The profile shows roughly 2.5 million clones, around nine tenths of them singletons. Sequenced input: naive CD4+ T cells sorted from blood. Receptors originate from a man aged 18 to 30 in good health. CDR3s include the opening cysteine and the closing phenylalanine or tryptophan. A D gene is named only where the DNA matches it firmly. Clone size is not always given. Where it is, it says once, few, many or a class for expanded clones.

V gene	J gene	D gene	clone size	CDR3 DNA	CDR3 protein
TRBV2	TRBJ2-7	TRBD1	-	TGTGCCAGCAGGGGGGACAGTTGGGTCTCCTACGAGCAGTACTTC	CASRGDSWVSYEQYF
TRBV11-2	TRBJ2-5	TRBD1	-	TGTGCCAGCAGCCAAGGACAGGGCACAGAGACCCAGTACTTC	CASSQGQGTETQYF
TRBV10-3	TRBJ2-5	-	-	TGTGCCATCAGGGGGTCAGGAGAGACCCAGTACTTC	CAIRGSGETQYF
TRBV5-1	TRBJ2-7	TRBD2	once	TGCGCCAGCAGCCTAGACGCGGGAGGGCCACACGAGCAGTACTTC	CASSLDAGGPHEQYF
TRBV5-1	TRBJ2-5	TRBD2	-	TGCGCCAGCAGGGCCGGGACTAGCGGGGGCGAGTACTTC	CASRAGTSGGEYF
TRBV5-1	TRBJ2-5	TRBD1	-	TGCGCCAGCAGCGGGGGGACAGGGGGGCGAGAGACCCAGTACTTC	CASSGGTGGRETQYF
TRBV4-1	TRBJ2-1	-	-	TGCGCCAGCAGCCAAGCTTACTCACCCTCTAGTGAGCAGTTCTTC	CASSQAYSPSSEQFF
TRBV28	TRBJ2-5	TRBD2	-	TGTGCCAGCAGCCGCCTAGCGGGGGGGTCTAGAGAGACCCAGTACTTC	CASSRLAGGSRETQYF
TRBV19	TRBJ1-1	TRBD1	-	TGTGCCACAGGGACAGGGGGAACTGAAGCTTTCTTT	CATGTGGTEAFF
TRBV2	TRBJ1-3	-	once	TGTGCCAGCAGTGAAGGAATGGGAAACACCATATATTTT	CASSEGMGNTIYF
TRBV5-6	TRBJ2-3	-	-	TGTGCCAGCAGCTTGAGGGCTTCAGGCACAGATACGCAGTATTTT	CASSLRASGTDTQYF
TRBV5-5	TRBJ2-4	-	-	TGTGCCAGCAGCTTGGACGGCCAACTAGCCAAAAACATTCAGTACTTC	CASSLDGQLAKNIQYF
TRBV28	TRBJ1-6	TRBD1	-	TGTGCCAGCAGTTTCCTCTGGACAGGGGACTCCTATAATTCACCCCTCCACTTT	CASSFLWTGDSYNSPLHF
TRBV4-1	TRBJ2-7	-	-	TGCGCCAGCAGCCAACCCCTGGGGTTACAGGCCTCCTACGAGCAGTACTTC	CASSQPLGLQASYEQYF
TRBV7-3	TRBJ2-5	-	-	TGTGCCAGCAGCCCCACCCCCCAAGAGACCCAGTACTTC	CASSPTPQETQYF
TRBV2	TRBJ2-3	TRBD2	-	TGTGCCAGCAGTGCCGAATCTAGCGGGAAAATGCAGTATTTT	CASSAESSGKMQYF
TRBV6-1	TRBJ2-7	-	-	TGTGCCAGCAGTGACCTTCGACAGGCCCAAGCCTACGAGCAGTACTTC	CASSDLRQAQAYEQYF
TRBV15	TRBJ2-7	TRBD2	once	TGTGCCACCAGCAGAGATCGGTTAGCGGGGGCCTACGAGCAGTACTTC	CATSRDRLAGAYEQYF
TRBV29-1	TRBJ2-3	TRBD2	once	TGCAGCGGGACTAGCGGGGGGAGCACAGATACGCAGTATTTT	CSGTSGGSTDTQYF
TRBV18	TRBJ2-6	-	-	TGTGCCAGCTCACAAGGTTCGGCTGGGGCCAACGTCCTGACTTTC	CASSQGSAGANVLTF
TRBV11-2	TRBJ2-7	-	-	TGTGCCAGCAGCCCCAGAGGGCGGGGGCTCTTCTACGAGCAGTACTTC	CASSPRGRGLFYEQYF
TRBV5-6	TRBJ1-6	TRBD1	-	TGTGCCAGCAGCGGGGGACAGGTTTATAATTCACCCCTCCACTTT	CASSGGQVYNSPLHF
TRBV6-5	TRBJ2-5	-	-	TGTGCCAGCGGCCGGCGGGTACAAGAGACCCAGTACTTC	CASGRRVQETQYF
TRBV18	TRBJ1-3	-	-	TGTGCCAGCTCACCGTCCACAGGACAAACTGGAAACACCATATATTTT	CASSPSTGQTGNTIYF
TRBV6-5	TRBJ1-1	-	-	TGTGCCAGCAGTTACGACGGGCGCAGAGCTTTCTTT	CASSYDGRRAFF
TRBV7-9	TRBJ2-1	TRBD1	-	TGTGCCAGCAGCTTTACAGGGGGTGGGTCCTACAATGAGCAGTTCTTC	CASSFTGGGSYNEQFF
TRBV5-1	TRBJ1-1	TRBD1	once	TGCGCCAGCAGCTTGGGAGGATCTACAGGGGGCGCAAGGTCTGAAGCTTTCTTT	CASSLGGSTGGARSEAFF
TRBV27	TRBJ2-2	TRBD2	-	TGTGCCAGCAGTCCCGGGGGGGCCGGGGAGCTGTTTTTT	CASSPGGAGELFF
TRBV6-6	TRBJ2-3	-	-	TGTGCCAGCAGGGACGACACATCTAGCACAGATACGCAGTATTTT	CASRDDTSSTDTQYF
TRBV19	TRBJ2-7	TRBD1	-	TGTGCCAGTAGTACAACCGGGACAGAATACTCCTACGAGCAGTACTTC	CASSTTGTEYSYEQYF
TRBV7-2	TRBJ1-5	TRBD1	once	TGTGCCAGCAGCCAGAGACAGGGGGGCCAGCCCCAGCATTTT	CASSQRQGGQPQHF
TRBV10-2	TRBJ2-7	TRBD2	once	TGCGCCAGCAGCGATCCTAGCGGCTACGAGCAGTACTTC	CASSDPSGYEQYF
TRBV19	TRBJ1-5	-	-	TGTGCCAGTAGTATAGGCGGGGGAGGAAGAAGCAATCAGCCCCAGCATTTT	CASSIGGGGRSNQPQHF
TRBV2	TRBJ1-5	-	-	TGTGCCAGCAGTGTATGGGGGGCTCAGGGCAATCAGCCCCAGCATTTT	CASSVWGAQGNQPQHF
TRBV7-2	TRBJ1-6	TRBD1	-	TGTGCCAGCAGCTCCCGTACAGGGGTCTTTTCCTATAATTCACCCCTCCACTTT	CASSSRTGVFSYNSPLHF
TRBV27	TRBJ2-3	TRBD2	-	TGTGCCAGCAGTTTATTGGGACTAGCGCATACAGATACGCAGTATTTT	CASSLLGLAHTDTQYF
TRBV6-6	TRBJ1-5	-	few	TGTGCCAGCAGTCCAGGGGCATCTCAGCCCCAGCATTTT	CASSPGASQPQHF
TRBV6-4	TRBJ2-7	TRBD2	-	TGTGCCAGCCGCCTAACTCCGGGCGGGGACTATCCCTACGAGCAGTACTTC	CASRLTPGGDYPYEQYF
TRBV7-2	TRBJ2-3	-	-	TGTGCCAGCAGCTTAGGGATAGCAACAGATACGCAGTATTTT	CASSLGIATDTQYF
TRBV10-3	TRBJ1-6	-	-	TGTGCCATCAGTGCTTTGACGGAGGGAAATTCACCCCTCCACTTT	CAISALTEGNSPLHF
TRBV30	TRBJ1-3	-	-	TGTGCCTGGACCCGTGACTCTGGAAACACCATATATTTT	CAWTRDSGNTIYF
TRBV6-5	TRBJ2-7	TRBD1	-	TGTGCCAGCAGTTACCGGGACAGGGGCGGCTACGAGCAGTACTTC	CASSYRDRGGYEQYF
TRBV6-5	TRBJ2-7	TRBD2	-	TGTGCCAGCAGTTACAGCCAAGCGGGAAGTCCCTACGAGCAGTACTTC	CASSYSQAGSPYEQYF
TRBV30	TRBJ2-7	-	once	TGTGCCTGGAGTGGGGGACTTTCTAGCTCCTACGAGCAGTACTTC	CAWSGGLSSSYEQYF
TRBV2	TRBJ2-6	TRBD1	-	TGTGCCAGCAGTGGCACAAGACTGACAGGGCCCTCGTCTGGGGCCAACGTCCTGACTTTC	CASSGTRLTGPSSGANVLTF
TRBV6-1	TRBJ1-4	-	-	TGTGCCAGCAGCTATGGACAAGGAGGAGAAAAACTGTTTTTT	CASSYGQGGEKLFF